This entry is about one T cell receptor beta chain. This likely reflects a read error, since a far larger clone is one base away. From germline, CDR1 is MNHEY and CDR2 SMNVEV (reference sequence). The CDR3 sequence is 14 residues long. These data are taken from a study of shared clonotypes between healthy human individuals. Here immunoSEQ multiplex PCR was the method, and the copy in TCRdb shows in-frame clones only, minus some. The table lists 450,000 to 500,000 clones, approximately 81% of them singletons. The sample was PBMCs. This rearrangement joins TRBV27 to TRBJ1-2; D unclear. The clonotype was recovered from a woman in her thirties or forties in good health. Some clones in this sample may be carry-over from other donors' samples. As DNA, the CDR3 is TGTGCCAGCAGTTTAAATCCCCAGACCTATTGCTACACCTTC. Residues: CASSLNPQTYCYTF.